One sample yielded the 14 T cell receptor beta chains listed below, sequenced in a study of blood T cell repertoires in COVID-19. Clones were read by immunoSEQ multiplex PCR, and TCRdb kept only the in-frame ones, dropping some. In the table there are 150,000 to 200,000 clones, more than 75% of which are singletons. The sequenced sample consisted of peripheral blood. The receptors were gathered from a man younger than 35 with acute or convalescent COVID-19.

The V and J genes are TRBV28 and TRBJ2-5; the match to TRBD2 covers 8 bases. Germline lookup yields CDR1 MDHEN and CDR2 SYDVKM. There are 15 residues in the CDR3. V shed 3 bases and J 4 bases; nucleotides not matched to a gene: 7. The CDR3 reads CASSFGGARGETQYF. The CDR3 nucleotides are TGTGCCAGCAGTTTCGGGGGGGCGCGGGGAGAGACCCAGTACTTC.

The chain couples TRBV5-4 to TRBJ2-3, with TRBD2 as a possible D gene (6 bases). Germline V gives CDR1 SGHNT, CDR2 YYREEE (reference sequence). This CDR3 spans 15 amino acids. Trimming pared 0 bases from V and 1 base from J, leaving 9 bases between. The DNA for the CDR3 is TGTGCCAGCAGCTTGGATGGAGGGGGCACAGATACGCAGTATTTT. Its translation: CASSLDGGGTDTQYF.

V gene TRBV18 combines with J gene TRBJ2-5; 8 bases match TRBD2. The V gene end was trimmed by 3 bases and the J gene end by 3 bases; junction bases not matched to a gene: 3. Germline CDR1 reads KGHSH; CDR2 reads LQKENI. The CDR3 sequence is 14 residues long. CDR3: CASSPSGEEETQYF. CDR3 sequence (DNA): TGTGCCAGCTCACCTAGCGGGGAAGAAGAGACCCAGTACTTC.

A single count supports this clone. The J gene is TRBJ2-7, the V gene TRBV4-1, with 13 bases identical to TRBD2. The V gene end was trimmed by 3 bases and the J gene end by 6 bases; junction bases not matched to a gene: 11. This CDR3 has 17 amino acids. The germline gives CDR1 MGHRA, CDR2 YSYEKL. The chain's CDR3 is CASSHPRTSGSFGEQYF. The CDR3 nucleotides are TGCGCCAGCAGCCACCCACGGACTAGCGGGAGTTTTGGCGAGCAGTACTTC.

This clone was seen a single time. The rearrangement uses TRBV4-1 and TRBJ1-2; TRBD1 is a possible D gene (5 bases). There are 15 residues in the CDR3. Looked up from germline, CDR1 is MGHRA and CDR2 is YSYEKL. The V gene lost 4 bases and the J gene lost 2 bases, with 14 bases spanning the gap. DNA for the CDR3: TGCGCCAGCAGCCCCGGGCAGGGAACAAACTATGGCTACACCTTC. Protein sequence: CASSPGQGTNYGYTF.

This CDR3 is CASSQRAGAPTDTQYF. In nucleotides, the CDR3 is TGCGCCAGCAGCCAAAGAGCGGGGGCCCCCACAGATACGCAGTATTTT. This chain joins TRBV4-1 and TRBJ2-3; 8 nucleotides align to TRBD2. This CDR3 has 16 amino acids. Per germline, CDR1 MGHRA and CDR2 YSYEKL. V dropped 2 bases and J dropped 2; count of bases not matched to a gene: 6.

The chain carries TRBV7-2 and TRBJ1-1; maybe TRBD1 (5 bases). Germline CDR1 and CDR2: SGHTA and FQGNSA. The CDR3 has 14 amino acids. Trimming took off 5 bases at V and 4 bases at J, with 14 bases between the two ends. The CDR3 sequence: CASSPEWQGTEAFF. CDR3 DNA sequence: TGTGCCAGCAGCCCAGAGTGGCAGGGCACTGAAGCTTTCTTT.

The chain combines TRBV5-1 with TRBJ1-1; the D is unclear. Germline CDR1 is SGHRS and CDR2 is YFSETQ. V dropped 2 bases and J dropped 5 bases, with 13 bases sitting between them. This CDR3 is built from 14 residues. The CDR3, as DNA: TGCGCCAGCAGCTTACCCCTGCGGGGTACTGAAGCTTTCTTT. It is translated as CASSLPLRGTEAFF.

The rearrangement joins TRBV19 to TRBJ2-2, with 8 bases lining up with TRBD2. The CDR3 totals 15 residues. Germline CDR1 and CDR2: LNHDA and SQIVND (reference sequence). V was pared by 6 bases and J by 5 bases, with 8 bases of the junction left unmatched. The CDR3 loop reads CASSRRGGATGELFF. In DNA, the CDR3 is TGTGCCAGTAGCCGCCGGGGGGGGGCAACCGGGGAGCTGTTTTTT.

The gene calls are TRBV6-5 and TRBJ1-1; TRBD1 might be the D (5 bases). Germline assignment: CDR1 MNHEY and CDR2 SVGAGI. The CDR3 loop spans 15 amino acids. The V end lost 0 bases, the J end lost 4 bases, and 12 bases lay between the germline ends. The CDR3: CASSYSTTGSTEAFF. The CDR3, as DNA: TGTGCCAGCAGTTACTCGACCACAGGATCCACTGAAGCTTTCTTT.

On this clone: Other DNA sequences in this specimen translate into the identical CDR3. The V gene is TRBV3-1 (or the pseudogene TRBV3-2), the J gene TRBJ1-5; D possibly corresponds to TRBD1 (6 bases). Germline V gives CDR1 LGHDT, CDR2 YNNKEL (reference sequence). The CDR3 is made up of 14 amino acids. Trimming removed 3 bases from V and 4 bases from J, with 10 bases in between. As DNA, the CDR3 is TGTGCCAGCAGCCAGGGAAGGGGGAATCAGCCCCAGCATTTT. It encodes CASSQGRGNQPQHF.

The CDR3 region is CASSIRDIRNSPLHF. CDR3 nucleotides: TGTGCCAGTAGTATACGAGACATCCGGAATTCACCCCTCCACTTT. The V gene is TRBV19, the J gene TRBJ1-6; no clear D. The length of the CDR3 is 15 residues. The V gene lost 2 bases and the J gene lost 7 bases, with 12 bases spanning the gap. Germline lookup yields CDR1 LNHDA and CDR2 SQIVND (reference sequence).

V gene TRBV30 combines with J gene TRBJ1-4; 7 nucleotides agree with TRBD1. The CDR3 is made up of 12 amino acids. CDR1 is GTSNPN and CDR2 is SVGIG in the germline V gene (reference sequence). V was clipped by 5 bases and J by 8 bases; unmatched bases: 5. CDR3 loop: CAWSQGGEKLFF. The CDR3 bases are TGTGCCTGGTCGCAGGGGGGCGAAAAACTGTTTTTT. The full variable domain, in which reference TRBV30 and TRBJ1-4 provide the parts outside the CDR3, is SQTIHQWPATLVQPVGSPLSLECTVEGTSNPNLYWYRQAAGRGLQLLFYSVGIGQISSEVPQNLSASRPQDRQFILSSKKLLLSDSGFYLCAWSQGGEKLFFGSGTQLSVL.

The chain is built from TRBV10-3 and TRBJ2-7; D is perhaps TRBD1 (5 bases). The CDR3 consists of 11 residues. Trimming cost V 3 bases and J 6 bases, with 6 bases left between them. Germline CDR1 is ENHRY and CDR2 is SYGVKD. The CDR3 loop reads CAISEGVEQYF. DNA for the CDR3: TGTGCCATCAGTGAAGGGGTCGAGCAGTACTTC.